This TCR beta chain emerged from a study of T cell responses to AZD1222 COVID-19 vaccine. Study-level points and caveats: Along spike, vaccine-associated CD4 TCRs were found throughout, with dominance at 160-218 and 743-854. Sampling that yielded the repertoires occurred only after the peak T cell response. Baseline serostatus was positive in only a handful of AZD1222 recipients.

Clones were sequenced by immunoSEQ multiplex PCR, and TCRdb holds only the in-frame ones, with some missing. This sample yields some 100,000 clones, of which approximately 90% are seen a single time; around 7.1% belongs to the top ten. Details on this clone: Antigen unknown.

The CDR3 loop spans 13 amino acids. Per germline, CDR1 KGHDR and CDR2 SFDVKD. V lost 5 bases and J 2 bases, leaving 6 bases between the germline ends. The sequence derives from an adult who received the AZD1222 COVID-19 vaccine. The rearrangement uses TRBV24-1 and TRBJ1-5; TRBD1 might be the D (6 bases). The sequencing used peripheral blood, collected 28 days after the second AZD1222 dose. CDR3 sequence: CATSAGGNQPQHF. In DNA form, the CDR3 reads TGTGCCACCAGTGCAGGGGGCAATCAGCCCCAGCATTTT.